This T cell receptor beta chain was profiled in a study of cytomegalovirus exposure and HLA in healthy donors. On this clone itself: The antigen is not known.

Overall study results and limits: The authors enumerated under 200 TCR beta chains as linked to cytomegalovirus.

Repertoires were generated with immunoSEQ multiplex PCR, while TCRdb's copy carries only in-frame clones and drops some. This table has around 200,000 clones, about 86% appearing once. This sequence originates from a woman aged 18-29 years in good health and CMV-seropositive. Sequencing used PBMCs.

The CDR3 sequence is CASSPDASGSTGSTQYF. The CDR3 coding sequence is TGCGCCAGCAGCCCGGACGCTAGCGGGTCCACGGGGTCGACCCAGTACTTC. The chain is built from TRBV5-1 and TRBJ2-5; the match to TRBD2 covers 8 bases. This CDR3 has 17 residues. CDR1 SGHRS and CDR2 YFSETQ come from the germline V gene. With V trimmed by 4 bases and J by 7 bases, 18 bases remained unmatched. Based on the CDR3 plus reference TRBV5-1 and TRBJ2-5, the full variable domain is KAGVTQTPRYLIKTRGQQVTLSCSPISGHRSVSWYQQTPGQGLQFLFEYFSETQRNKGNFPGRFSGRQFSNSRSEMNVSTLELGDSALYLCASSPDASGSTGSTQYFGPGTRLLVL.